This T cell receptor beta chain was recorded in a study of blood T cell repertoires in COVID-19. Across the study: In each case, the material was cDNA or gDNA derived from T cells, B-cell-depleted T cells, or PBMCs.

The CDR3 totals 16 residues. The germline V gene encodes CDR1 LGHDT and CDR2 YNNKEL (reference sequence). The V segment lost 0 bases and the J segment 4 bases; nucleotides outside the gene matches: 5. Participants' own reports of clinical history determined their cohort assignment. In the original analysis: Amplification from reference gene primers served as the basis for estimated nucleated cell counts. Method: immunoSEQ multiplex PCR; TCRdb's copy keeps in-frame clones and lacks some. Clone size and V and J calls were adopted from that table, with D and trimming inferred from the DNA. The sample yields roughly 330,000 clones, 70% to 90% seen once.

The sequence was obtained from a woman under 40 who had recovered from COVID-19. J is TRBJ2-1 and V is TRBV3-1 (or the pseudogene TRBV3-2); TRBD2 aligns across 8 bases. Sequenced sample: PBMCs or T cells enriched from blood (not recorded which). CDR3 nucleotides: TGTGCCAGCAGCCAAGAAAGGACTAGCTGGTACAATGAGCAGTTCTTC. Translated: CASSQERTSWYNEQFF.